This is a list of T cell receptor beta chains from one sample in a study of T cells in localized non-small cell lung cancer. Assay used: immunoSEQ multiplex PCR; TCRdb lists only in-frame clones, some missing. Altogether thousands of clones are present, about 25% being singletons, with the ten largest covering 7.5% to 9%. The specimen was lung tumor tissue, collected before any cancer treatment. Every receptor here comes from a woman aged 40 to 75 with stage I lung adenocarcinoma. The conserved cysteine and the conserved F or W are not part of the CDR3 here. Fields, in order: J gene, D gene, V gene, CDR3 protein. The D gene is left open where the match is weak.

TRBJ1-5 | TRBD1 | TRBV11-3 | ASSRGQGAGNQPQH
TRBJ1-5 | TRBD1 | TRBV28 | ASSFRDRSNQPQH
TRBJ1-2 | TRBD1 | TRBV23-1 | ASSQAGQYGYT
TRBJ1-2 | NA | TRBV6-1 | ASSEGTAPGYT
TRBJ1-6 | NA | TRBV11-3 | ASSTRGLGNSPLH
TRBJ1-1 | TRBD1 | TRBV11-3 | ASSHRTGGDTEAF
TRBJ1-4 | NA | TRBV11-3 | ASSSRDYNEKLF
TRBJ1-2 | NA | TRBV19 | ASSIGRYGYT
TRBJ2-4 | NA | TRBV30 | AWSVQGVNIQY
TRBJ1-1 | NA | TRBV19 | ASTNTGTVRRTEAF
TRBJ2-7 | TRBD1 | TRBV25-1 | ASSEFVTGKYEQY
TRBJ2-2 | NA | TRBV6-8 | ASRDSGDNTGELF
TRBJ2-1 | TRBD2 | TRBV9 | ASSEDRLAGYNEQF
TRBJ1-1 | NA | TRBV9 | ASSVKSGEGNTEAF
TRBJ1-2 | TRBD1 | TRBV14 | ASSETSGGFGLYGYT
TRBJ1-1 | TRBD1 | TRBV6-8 | ASSPTTGGQRAF
TRBJ2-1 | TRBD1 | TRBV7-1 | ASSPGQGMNEQF